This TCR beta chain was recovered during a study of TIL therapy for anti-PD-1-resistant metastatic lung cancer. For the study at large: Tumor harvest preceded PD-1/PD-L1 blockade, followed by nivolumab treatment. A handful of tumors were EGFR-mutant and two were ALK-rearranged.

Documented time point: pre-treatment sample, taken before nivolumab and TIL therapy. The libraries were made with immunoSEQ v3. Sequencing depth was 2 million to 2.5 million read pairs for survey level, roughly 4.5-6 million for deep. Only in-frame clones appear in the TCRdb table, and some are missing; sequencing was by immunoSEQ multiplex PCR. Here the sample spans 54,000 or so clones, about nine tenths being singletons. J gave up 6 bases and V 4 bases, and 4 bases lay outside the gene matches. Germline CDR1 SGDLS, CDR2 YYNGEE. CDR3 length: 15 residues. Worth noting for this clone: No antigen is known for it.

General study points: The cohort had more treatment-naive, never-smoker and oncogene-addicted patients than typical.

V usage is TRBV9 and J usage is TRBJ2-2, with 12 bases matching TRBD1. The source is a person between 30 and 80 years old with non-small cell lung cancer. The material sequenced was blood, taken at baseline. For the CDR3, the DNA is TGTGCCAGCAGCCCATGGGACAGGGGGCCCGGGGAGCTGTTTTTT. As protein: CASSPWDRGPGELFF.